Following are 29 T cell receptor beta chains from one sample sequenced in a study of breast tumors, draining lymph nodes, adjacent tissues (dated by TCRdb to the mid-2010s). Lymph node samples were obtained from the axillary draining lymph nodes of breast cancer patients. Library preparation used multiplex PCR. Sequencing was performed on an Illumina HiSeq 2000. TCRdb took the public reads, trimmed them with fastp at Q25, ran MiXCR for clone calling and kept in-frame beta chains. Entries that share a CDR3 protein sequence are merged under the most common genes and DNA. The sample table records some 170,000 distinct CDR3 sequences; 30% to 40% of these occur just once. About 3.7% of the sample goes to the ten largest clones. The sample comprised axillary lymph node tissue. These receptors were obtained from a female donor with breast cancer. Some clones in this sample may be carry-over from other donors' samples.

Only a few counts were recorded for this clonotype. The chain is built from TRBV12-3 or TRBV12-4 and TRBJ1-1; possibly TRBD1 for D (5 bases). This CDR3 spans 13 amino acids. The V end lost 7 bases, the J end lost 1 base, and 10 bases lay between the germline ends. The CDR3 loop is CASTVTGNTEAFF. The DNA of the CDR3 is TGTGCCAGCACCGTCACAGGGAACACTGAAGCTTTCTTT.

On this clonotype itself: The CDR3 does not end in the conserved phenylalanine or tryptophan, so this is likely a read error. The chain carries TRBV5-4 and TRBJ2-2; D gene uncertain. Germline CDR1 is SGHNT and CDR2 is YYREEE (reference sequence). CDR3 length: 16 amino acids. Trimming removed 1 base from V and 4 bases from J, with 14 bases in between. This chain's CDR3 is CASSLLGQGSTGELFL. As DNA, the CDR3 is TGTGCCAGCAGCTTGCTAGGGCAAGGCAGCACCGGGGAGCTGTTTCTT.

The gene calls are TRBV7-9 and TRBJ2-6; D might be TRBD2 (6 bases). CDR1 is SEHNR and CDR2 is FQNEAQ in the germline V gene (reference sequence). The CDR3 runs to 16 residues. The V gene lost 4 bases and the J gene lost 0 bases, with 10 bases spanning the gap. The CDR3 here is CASSSSGGSGANVLTF. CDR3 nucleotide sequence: TGTGCCAGCAGCTCCTCCGGGGGCTCTGGGGCCAACGTCCTGACTTTC.

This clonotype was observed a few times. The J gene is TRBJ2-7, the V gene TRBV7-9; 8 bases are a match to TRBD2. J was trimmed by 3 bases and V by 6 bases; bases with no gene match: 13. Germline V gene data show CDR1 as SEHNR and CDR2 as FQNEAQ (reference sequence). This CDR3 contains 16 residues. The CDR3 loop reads CASSPTTSGSLYEQYF. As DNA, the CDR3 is TGTGCCAGCAGTCCCACAACTAGCGGAAGCCTCTACGAGCAGTACTTC.

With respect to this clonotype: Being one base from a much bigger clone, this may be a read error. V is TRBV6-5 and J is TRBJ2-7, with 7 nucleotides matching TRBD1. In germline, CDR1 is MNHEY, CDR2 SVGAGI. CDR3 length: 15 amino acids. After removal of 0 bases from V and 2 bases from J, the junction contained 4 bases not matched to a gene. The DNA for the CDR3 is TGTGCCAGCAGTTACTCAAGGGGGCTTCCCTACGAGCAGTACTTC. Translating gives CASSYSRGLPYEQYF.

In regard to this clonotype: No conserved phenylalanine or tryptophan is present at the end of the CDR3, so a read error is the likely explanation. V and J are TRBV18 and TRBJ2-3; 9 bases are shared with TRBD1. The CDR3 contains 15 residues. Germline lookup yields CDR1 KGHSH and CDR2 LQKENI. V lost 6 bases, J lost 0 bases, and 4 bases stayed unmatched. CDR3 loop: CASSSGQGSTDTQYS. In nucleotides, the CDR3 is TGTGCCAGCTCCAGCGGACAGGGGAGCACAGATACGCAGTATTCT.

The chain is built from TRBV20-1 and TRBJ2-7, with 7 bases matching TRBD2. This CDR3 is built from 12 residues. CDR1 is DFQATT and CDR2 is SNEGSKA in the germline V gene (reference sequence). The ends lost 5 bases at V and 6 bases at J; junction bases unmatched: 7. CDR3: CSAGGGTLEQYF. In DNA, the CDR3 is TGCAGTGCTGGCGGGGGTACCCTCGAGCAGTACTTC.

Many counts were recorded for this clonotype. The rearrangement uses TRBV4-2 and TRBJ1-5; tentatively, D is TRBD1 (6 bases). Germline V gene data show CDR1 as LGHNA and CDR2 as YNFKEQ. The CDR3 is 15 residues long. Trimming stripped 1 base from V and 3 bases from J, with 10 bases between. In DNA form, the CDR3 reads TGTGCCAGCAGCCAAGGGGCGGGGGCCAATCAGCCCCAGCATTTT. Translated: CASSQGAGANQPQHF.

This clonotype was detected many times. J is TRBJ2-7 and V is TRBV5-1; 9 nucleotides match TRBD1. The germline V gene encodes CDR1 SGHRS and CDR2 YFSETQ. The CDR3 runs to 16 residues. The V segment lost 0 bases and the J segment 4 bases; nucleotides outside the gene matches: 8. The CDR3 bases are TGCGCCAGCAGCTTGGCCACAGGGGGCAGGGGATACGAGCAGTACTTC. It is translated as CASSLATGGRGYEQYF.

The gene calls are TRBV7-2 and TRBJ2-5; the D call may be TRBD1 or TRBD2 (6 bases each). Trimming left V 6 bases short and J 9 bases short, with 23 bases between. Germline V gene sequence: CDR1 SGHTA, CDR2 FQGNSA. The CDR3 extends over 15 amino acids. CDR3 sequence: CASRGTSGADQPQYF. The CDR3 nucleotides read TGTGCCAGCAGGGGAACTTCGGGGGCGGACCAGCCCCAGTACTTC.

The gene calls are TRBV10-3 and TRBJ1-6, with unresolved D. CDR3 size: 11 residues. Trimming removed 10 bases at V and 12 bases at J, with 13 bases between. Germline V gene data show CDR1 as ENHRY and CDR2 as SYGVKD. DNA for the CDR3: TGTGCCACCAGGACTTTTGGACCCCTCCACTTT. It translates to CATRTFGPLHF.

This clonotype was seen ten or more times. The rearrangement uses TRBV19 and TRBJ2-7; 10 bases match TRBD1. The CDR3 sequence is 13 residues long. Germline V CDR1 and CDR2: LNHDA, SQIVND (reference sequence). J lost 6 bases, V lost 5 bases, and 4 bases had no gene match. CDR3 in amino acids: CASSSTGGAEQYF. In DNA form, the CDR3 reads TGTGCCAGTAGTTCGACAGGGGGCGCCGAGCAGTACTTC. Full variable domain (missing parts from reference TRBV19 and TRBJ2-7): DGGITQSPKYLFRKEGQNVTLSCEQNLNHDAMYWYRQDPGQGLRLIYYSQIVNDFQKGDIAEGYSVSREKKESFPLTVTSAQKNPTAFYLCASSSTGGAEQYFGPGTRLTVT.

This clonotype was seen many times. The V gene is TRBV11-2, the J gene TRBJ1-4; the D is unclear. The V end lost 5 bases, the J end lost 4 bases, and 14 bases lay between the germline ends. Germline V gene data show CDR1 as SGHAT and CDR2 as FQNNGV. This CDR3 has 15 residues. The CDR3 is CASSRLGVGNEKLFF. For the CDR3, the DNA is TGTGCCAGCAGCCGCCTCGGGGTTGGTAATGAAAAACTGTTTTTT. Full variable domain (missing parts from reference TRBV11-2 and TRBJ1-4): EAGVAQSPRYKIIEKRQSVAFWCNPISGHATLYWYQQILGQGPKLLIQFQNNGVVDDSQLPKDRFSAERLKGVDSTLKIQPAKLEDSAVYLCASSRLGVGNEKLFFGSGTQLSVL.

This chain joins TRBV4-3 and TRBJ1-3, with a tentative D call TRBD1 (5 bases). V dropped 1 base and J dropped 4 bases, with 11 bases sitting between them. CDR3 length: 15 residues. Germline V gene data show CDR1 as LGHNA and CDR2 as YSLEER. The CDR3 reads CASSQGLAGGNTIYF. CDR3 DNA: TGCGCCAGCAGCCAAGGTCTGGCAGGGGGAAACACCATATATTTT.

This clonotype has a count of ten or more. The CDR3: CASRLGRGSQPQHF. The CDR3 bases are TGTGCCAGCAGGCTGGGCAGGGGGAGTCAGCCCCAGCATTTT. This chain uses TRBV28 with TRBJ1-5; 7 bases are a match to TRBD1. The V and J ends lost 6 bases and 6 bases, in that order; junction bases with no gene match: 8. The CDR3 length is 14 residues. Germline V CDR1 and CDR2: MDHEN, SYDVKM.

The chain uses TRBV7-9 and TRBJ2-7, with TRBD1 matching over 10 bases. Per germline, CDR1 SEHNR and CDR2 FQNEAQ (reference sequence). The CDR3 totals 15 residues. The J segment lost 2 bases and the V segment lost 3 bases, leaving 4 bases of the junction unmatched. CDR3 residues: CASSLGTGDTYEQYF. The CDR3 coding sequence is TGTGCCAGCAGCTTGGGGACAGGGGACACCTACGAGCAGTACTTC.

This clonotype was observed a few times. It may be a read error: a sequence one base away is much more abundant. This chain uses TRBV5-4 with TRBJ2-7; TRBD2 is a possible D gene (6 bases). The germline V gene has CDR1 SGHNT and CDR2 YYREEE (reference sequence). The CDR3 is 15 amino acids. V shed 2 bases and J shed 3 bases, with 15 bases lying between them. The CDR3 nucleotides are TGTGCCAGCAGCTTTCCGGGACCGGGGGTCTACGAGCAGTACTTC. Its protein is CASSFPGPGVYEQYF.

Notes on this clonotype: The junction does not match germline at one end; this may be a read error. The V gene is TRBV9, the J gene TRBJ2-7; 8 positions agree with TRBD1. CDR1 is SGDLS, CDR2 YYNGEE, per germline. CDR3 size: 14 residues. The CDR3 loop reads CTSSASETGDEQYF. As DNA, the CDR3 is TGTACCAGCAGCGCCTCCGAGACAGGGGACGAGCAGTACTTC.

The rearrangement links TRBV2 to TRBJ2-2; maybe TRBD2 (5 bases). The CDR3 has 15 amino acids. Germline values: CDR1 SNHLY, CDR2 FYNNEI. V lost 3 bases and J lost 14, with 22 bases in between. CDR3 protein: CASSDFLKAAGVLFF. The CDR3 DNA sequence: TGTGCCAGCAGTGACTTTCTGAAGGCGGCCGGGGTACTGTTTTTT.

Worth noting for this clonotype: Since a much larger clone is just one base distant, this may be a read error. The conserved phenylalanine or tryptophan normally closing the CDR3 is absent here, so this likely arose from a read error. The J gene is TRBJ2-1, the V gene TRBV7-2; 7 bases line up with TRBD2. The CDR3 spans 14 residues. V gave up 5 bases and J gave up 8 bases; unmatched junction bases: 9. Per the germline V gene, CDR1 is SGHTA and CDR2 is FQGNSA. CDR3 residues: CASSPGGSRDEQFL. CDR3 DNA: TGTGCCAGCAGCCCTGGCGGGAGCAGAGATGAGCAGTTCCTC.

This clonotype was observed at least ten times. The chain's CDR3 is CASSSGTTTNEKLFF. CDR3 DNA sequence: TGTGCCAGCAGCTCAGGGACTACAACTAATGAAAAACTGTTTTTT. V is TRBV7-6 and J is TRBJ1-4; a possible D gene is TRBD1 (5 bases). The V end lost 4 bases, the J end lost 0 bases, and 9 bases lay between the germline ends. CDR3 length equals 15 residues. Germline V gives CDR1 SGHVS, CDR2 FNYEAQ.

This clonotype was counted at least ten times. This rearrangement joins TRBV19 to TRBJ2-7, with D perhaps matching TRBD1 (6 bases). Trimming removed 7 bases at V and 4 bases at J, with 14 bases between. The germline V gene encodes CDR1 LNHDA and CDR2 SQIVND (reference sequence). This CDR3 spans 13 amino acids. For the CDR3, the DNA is TGTGCCAGTAATCGAGGGGGTGGATACGAGCAGTACTTC. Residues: CASNRGGGYEQYF.

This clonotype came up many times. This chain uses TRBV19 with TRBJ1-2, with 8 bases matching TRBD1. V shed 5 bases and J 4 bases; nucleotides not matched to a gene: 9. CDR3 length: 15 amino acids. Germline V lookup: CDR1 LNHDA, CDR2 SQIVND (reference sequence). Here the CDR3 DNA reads TGTGCCAGTAGTTTGACAGGGGAAGGAAGCTATGGCTACACCTTC. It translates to CASSLTGEGSYGYTF.

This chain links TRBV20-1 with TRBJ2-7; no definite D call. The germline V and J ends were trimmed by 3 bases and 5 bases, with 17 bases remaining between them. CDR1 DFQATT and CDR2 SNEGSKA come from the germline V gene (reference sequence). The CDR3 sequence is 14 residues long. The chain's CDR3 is CSASVAGLSHEQYF. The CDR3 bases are TGCAGTGCTAGTGTGGCTGGTTTGTCCCACGAGCAGTACTTC.

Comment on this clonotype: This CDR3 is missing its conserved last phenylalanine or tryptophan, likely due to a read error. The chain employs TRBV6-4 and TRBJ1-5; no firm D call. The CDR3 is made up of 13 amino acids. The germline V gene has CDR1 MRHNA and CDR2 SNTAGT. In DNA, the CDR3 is TGTGCCAGCCGTGATCAGGAGGGTCAGCCCCAGCATCTT. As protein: CASRDQEGQPQHL.

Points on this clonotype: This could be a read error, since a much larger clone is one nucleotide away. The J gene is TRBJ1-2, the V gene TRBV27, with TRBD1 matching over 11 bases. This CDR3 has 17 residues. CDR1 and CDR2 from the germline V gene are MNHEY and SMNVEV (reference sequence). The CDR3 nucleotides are TGTGCCAGCAGTTTAATTCGGACAGGGGGCGCCCCTTATGGCCACACCTTC. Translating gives CASSLIRTGGAPYGHTF.

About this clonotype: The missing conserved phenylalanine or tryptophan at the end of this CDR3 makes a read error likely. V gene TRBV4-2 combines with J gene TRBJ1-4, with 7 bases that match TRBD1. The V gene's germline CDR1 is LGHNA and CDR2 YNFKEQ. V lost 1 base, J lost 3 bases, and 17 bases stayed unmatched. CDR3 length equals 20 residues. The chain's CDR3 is CASSQGVGQRGRVANEKLFL. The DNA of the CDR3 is TGTGCCAGCAGCCAAGGGGTGGGACAGAGGGGACGAGTGGCTAATGAAAAACTGTTTCTT.

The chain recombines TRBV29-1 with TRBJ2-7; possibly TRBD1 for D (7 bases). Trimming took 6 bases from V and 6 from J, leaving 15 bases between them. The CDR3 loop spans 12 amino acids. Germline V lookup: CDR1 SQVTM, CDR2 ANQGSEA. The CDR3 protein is CSVPYRGGEQYF. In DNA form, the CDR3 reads TGCAGCGTACCGTACAGGGGAGGCGAGCAGTACTTC.

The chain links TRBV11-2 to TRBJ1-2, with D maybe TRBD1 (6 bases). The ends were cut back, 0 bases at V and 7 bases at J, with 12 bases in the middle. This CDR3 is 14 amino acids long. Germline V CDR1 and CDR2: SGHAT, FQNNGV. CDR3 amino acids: CASSLDHQGRGYTF. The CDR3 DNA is TGTGCCAGCAGCTTAGATCACCAGGGGCGTGGCTACACCTTC.